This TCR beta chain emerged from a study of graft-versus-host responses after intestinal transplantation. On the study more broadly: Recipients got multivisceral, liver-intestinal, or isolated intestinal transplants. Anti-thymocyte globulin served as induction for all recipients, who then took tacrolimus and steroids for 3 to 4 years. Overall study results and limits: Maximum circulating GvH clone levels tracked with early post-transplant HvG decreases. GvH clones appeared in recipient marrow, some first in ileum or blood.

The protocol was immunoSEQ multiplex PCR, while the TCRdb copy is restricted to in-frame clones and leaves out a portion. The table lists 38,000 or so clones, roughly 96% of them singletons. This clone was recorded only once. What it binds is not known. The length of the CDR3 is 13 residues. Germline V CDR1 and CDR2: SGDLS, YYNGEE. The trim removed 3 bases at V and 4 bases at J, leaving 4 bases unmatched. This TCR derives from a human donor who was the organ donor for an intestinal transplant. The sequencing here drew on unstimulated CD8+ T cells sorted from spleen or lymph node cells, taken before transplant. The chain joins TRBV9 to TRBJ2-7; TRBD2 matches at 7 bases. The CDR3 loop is CASSGRAGYEQYF. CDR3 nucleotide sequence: TGTGCCAGCAGCGGGCGAGCGGGGTACGAGCAGTACTTC.